These 19 T cell receptor beta chains share one sample of origin, sequenced in a study of Ad26.COV2.S vaccination and SARS-CoV-2 variants. Treatment reported: roughly 19 received Ad26.COV2.S at low or high dose, single or two shots; 5 received placebo; per-sample allocation not given. After the first vaccine or placebo injection, samples were drawn on day 63. Only in-frame clones appear in the TCRdb table, and some are missing; sequencing was by immunoSEQ multiplex PCR. In the table there are 300,000 to 400,000 clones, about nine tenths of which are singletons. Sequences were derived from peripheral blood, sampled in a trial of Ad26.COV2.S vaccine versus placebo. These receptors originate from a person aged 18-60 years who received the Ad26.COV2.S COVID-19 vaccine or a placebo.

There are a few counts of this clone. The V gene is TRBV14, the J gene TRBJ1-6; no reliable D call. Germline V gene data show CDR1 as SGHDN and CDR2 as FVKESK. This CDR3 contains 14 residues. The ends were cut back, 4 bases at V and 13 bases at J, with 17 bases in the middle. DNA of the CDR3: TGTGCCAGCAGCCCGGACGACTTTGGATCGCCCCTCCACTTT. Translating it yields CASSPDDFGSPLHF.

This clone was seen a single time. The rearrangement links TRBV11-2 to TRBJ2-7; no reliable D call. V gave up 3 bases and J gave up 2 bases, with 8 bases separating them. In germline, CDR1 is SGHAT, CDR2 FQNNGV. This CDR3 comprises 13 residues. The CDR3 region is CASSFEKAYEQYF. CDR3 nucleotides: TGTGCCAGCAGCTTCGAGAAGGCCTACGAGCAGTACTTC.

V is TRBV7-2 and J is TRBJ1-5, with a tentative D call TRBD1 (5 bases). The germline V and J ends were trimmed by 2 bases and 2 bases, with 10 bases remaining between them. Germline V lookup: CDR1 SGHTA, CDR2 FQGNSA. The CDR3 spans 15 residues. The CDR3 DNA reads as TGTGCCAGCAGCTTACGGGGGGTAGGCAATCAGCCCCAGCATTTT. Encoded protein: CASSLRGVGNQPQHF.

The chain recombines TRBV7-2 with TRBJ1-5, with D possibly being TRBD1 (6 bases). Trimming stripped 5 bases from V and 4 bases from J, with 12 bases between. CDR3 length: 14 residues. Germline CDR1 is SGHTA and CDR2 is FQGNSA. CDR3 nucleotides: TGTGCCAGCAGCCTTACAGGGAATAATCAGCCCCAGCATTTT. Its translation is CASSLTGNNQPQHF.

V is TRBV6-5 and J is TRBJ2-7; maybe TRBD2 (6 bases). This CDR3 is 14 amino acids long. Germline V gives CDR1 MNHEY, CDR2 SVGAGI. V was shortened by 7 bases and J by 2 bases, with 15 bases between the two germline ends. DNA of the CDR3: TGTGCCAGCATTATCCATGCGGGACCCTACGAGCAGTACTTC. Translation gives CASIIHAGPYEQYF.

The chain combines TRBV7-3 with TRBJ1-6, with D perhaps matching TRBD1 (5 bases). Trimming left V 3 bases short and J 8 bases short, with 11 bases between. There are 14 residues in the CDR3. In germline, CDR1 is SGHTA, CDR2 FQGTGA. CDR3 nucleotide sequence: TGTGCCAGCAGCTTGGCAGGGAGGGATTCACCCCTCCACTTT. Encoded protein: CASSLAGRDSPLHF.

The CDR3, as DNA: TGTGCCAGCAGCTTAAGGCTGGGGGAGACCCAGTACTTC. The encoded protein is CASSLRLGETQYF. V usage is TRBV7-9 and J usage is TRBJ2-5, with D unclear. V shed 2 bases and J shed 5 bases, with 9 bases lying between them. The CDR3 consists of 13 residues. Germline CDR1 and CDR2: SEHNR and FQNEAQ (reference sequence).

CDR3 amino acids: CASSQGTEETQYF. CDR3 coding DNA: TGCGCCAGCAGCCAAGGAACAGAAGAGACCCAGTACTTC. This chain links TRBV4-1 with TRBJ2-5; no firm D call. This CDR3 region has 13 residues. Looked up from germline, CDR1 is MGHRA and CDR2 is YSYEKL. Trimming took 1 base from V and 3 from J, leaving 6 bases between them.

This chain uses TRBV2 with TRBJ2-1; 7 bases match TRBD2. CDR1 is SNHLY, CDR2 FYNNEI, per germline. J was trimmed by 0 bases and V by 6 bases; bases with no gene match: 11. The CDR3 has 17 amino acids. The CDR3 loop is CASRGRLALSSYNEQFF. The CDR3 nucleotides read TGTGCCAGCAGGGGAAGACTAGCTCTAAGCTCCTACAATGAGCAGTTCTTC.

The V and J genes are TRBV7-9 and TRBJ2-2, with D hard to call. CDR3 length: 14 amino acids. Trimming left V 1 base short and J 5 bases short, with 8 bases between. Germline CDR1 SEHNR, CDR2 FQNEAQ (reference sequence). The CDR3 nucleotides are TGTGCCAGCAGCTTAGTTTATATTACCGGGGAGCTGTTTTTT. It specifies CASSLVYITGELFF.

Here the CDR3 DNA reads TGTGCCAGCAGCTCTATGGGTCGAGAGACCCAGTACTTC. It is translated as CASSSMGRETQYF. V gene TRBV7-2 combines with J gene TRBJ2-5, with D uncertain. Germline CDR1 SGHTA, CDR2 FQGNSA. V dropped 4 bases and J dropped 4 bases, with 10 bases sitting between them. This CDR3 contains 13 residues.

The count of this clone is one. The J gene is TRBJ1-2, the V gene TRBV28, with D possibly being TRBD1 (5 bases). Germline lookup yields CDR1 MDHEN and CDR2 SYDVKM. V gave up 8 bases and J gave up 0 bases, with 16 bases separating them. This CDR3 comprises 15 residues. The CDR3 is CASVLRGNANYGYTF. The CDR3 DNA follows: TGTGCCAGCGTTTTGCGGGGGAACGCTAACTATGGCTACACCTTC.

The rearrangement links TRBV3-1 (or the pseudogene TRBV3-2) to TRBJ2-7, with D unresolved. The CDR3 extends over 12 amino acids. Between the trimmed V and J ends, which lost 4 bases and 1 base, there was a span of 5 bases. Germline CDR1 is LGHDT and CDR2 is YNNKEL (reference sequence). The CDR3 loop reads CASSRQSYEQYF. CDR3 DNA sequence: TGTGCCAGCAGCCGGCAGTCCTACGAGCAGTACTTC.

V gene TRBV6-2 or TRBV6-3 combines with J gene TRBJ1-5; D might be TRBD1 (6 bases). Germline loops: CDR1 MNHEY, CDR2 SVGEGT. V gave up 6 bases and J gave up 5 bases, with 20 bases separating them. The CDR3 is 16 amino acids. In nucleotides, the CDR3 is TGTGCCAGCAGCACCTCTCTTGACAGGAGCGATCAGCCCCAGCATTTT. Protein: CASSTSLDRSDQPQHF.

The genes are TRBV20-1 and TRBJ1-3; 8 bases fit TRBD1. Looked up from germline, CDR1 is DFQATT and CDR2 is SNEGSKA (reference sequence). This CDR3 region has 13 residues. With 3 bases clipped from V and 8 bases from J, the junction kept 6 bases outside the gene matches. CDR3 protein: CSASIDRGYTIYF. Written as DNA, the CDR3 is TGCAGTGCTAGTATTGACAGGGGATACACCATATATTTT.

The chain couples TRBV25-1 to TRBJ2-3, with 8 positions matching TRBD2. J lost 4 bases, V lost 4 bases, and 4 bases had no gene match. Germline values: CDR1 MGHDK, CDR2 SYGVNS. The CDR3 has 14 amino acids. The CDR3 DNA reads TGTGCCAGCAGTGGGACTAGCTGGCCAGATACGCAGTATTTT. As protein: CASSGTSWPDTQYF.

The CDR3 loop reads CASSFPTNSGEAFF. The CDR3 region has the DNA TGTGCCAGCAGTTTCCCAACAAACTCAGGAGAAGCTTTCTTT. The chain is built from TRBV6-5 and TRBJ1-1; D is unresolved. The ends were cut back, 4 bases at V and 8 bases at J, with 17 bases in the middle. Germline CDR1 reads MNHEY; CDR2 reads SVGAGI. This CDR3 spans 14 amino acids.

The V and J genes are TRBV14 and TRBJ1-1; D is ambiguous. The V gene's germline CDR1 is SGHDN and CDR2 FVKESK. The CDR3 is made up of 14 amino acids. The germline V and J ends were trimmed by 1 base and 0 bases, with 6 bases remaining between them. The CDR3 nucleotides are TGTGCCAGCAGCCAAGGCAGCATGAACACTGAAGCTTTCTTT. This encodes CASSQGSMNTEAFF.

V is TRBV5-6 and J is TRBJ2-7; TRBD1 agrees at 8 bases. This CDR3 comprises 15 residues. Germline V gives CDR1 SGHDT, CDR2 YYEEEE. With V trimmed by 4 bases and J by 2 bases, 8 bases remained unmatched. The CDR3 DNA reads TGTGCCAGCAGCGCTCCAGGGGGCTCCACCTACGAGCAGTACTTC. As protein: CASSAPGGSTYEQYF.